Each of the 22 T cell receptor beta chains below was sequenced from the same sample in a study of blood T cell repertoires in COVID-19. TCRdb's copy holds only in-frame clones and misses some; the assay was immunoSEQ multiplex PCR. The sample records a few hundred thousand clones, roughly 87% being singletons. The sample consisted of PBMCs or T cells enriched from blood (not recorded which). The receptors here all came from a woman aged 50 to 60 who had recovered from COVID-19.

The chain couples TRBV4-2 to TRBJ2-1; D gene ambiguous. The CDR3 has 17 amino acids. Germline-derived CDR1 and CDR2 are LGHNA and YNFKEQ. V was clipped by 0 bases and J by 6 bases, with 18 bases between them. The CDR3 here is CASSQEVRSGFFNEQFF. The CDR3 bases are TGTGCCAGCAGCCAAGAGGTTCGGTCAGGCTTTTTCAATGAGCAGTTCTTC.

V gene TRBV4-3 combines with J gene TRBJ1-6; 10 nucleotides align to TRBD1. Germline CDR1 and CDR2: LGHNA and YSLEER. V lost 6 bases and J lost 8; bases outside the gene matches: 7. The CDR3 length is 15 residues. CDR3: CASSPGQGMDSPLHF. The CDR3 DNA sequence: TGCGCCAGCAGTCCGGGACAGGGGATGGATTCACCCCTCCACTTT.

The chain has TRBV9 and TRBJ2-7; 13 positions match TRBD2. The V and J ends lost 2 bases and 2 bases, in that order; junction bases with no gene match: 1. The length of the CDR3 is 15 residues. The V gene's germline CDR1 is SGDLS and CDR2 YYNGEE. The CDR3 coding sequence is TGTGCCAGCAGCGTCGGACTAGCGGGGGCCTACGAGCAGTACTTC. It specifies CASSVGLAGAYEQYF. The variable domain in full, completed from reference TRBV9 and TRBJ2-7, reads DSGVTQTPKHLITATGQRVTLRCSPRSGDLSVYWYQQSLDQGLQFLIQYYNGEERAKGNILERFSAQQFPDLHSELNLSSLELGDSALYFCASSVGLAGAYEQYFGPGTRLTVT.

The chain couples TRBV6-5 to TRBJ1-4; TRBD1 is a possible D gene (6 bases). Trimming left V 0 bases short and J 1 base short, with 6 bases between. This CDR3 spans 15 amino acids. Germline CDR1 and CDR2: MNHEY and SVGAGI. The CDR3 here is CASSYSTGTNEKLFF. The CDR3 coding sequence is TGTGCCAGCAGTTACTCGACAGGAACTAATGAAAAACTGTTTTTT.

This clone was seen only a few times. The chain carries TRBV6-5 and TRBJ1-2; D perhaps matches TRBD1 (6 bases). The CDR3 totals 14 residues. CDR1 is MNHEY and CDR2 is SVGAGI in the germline V gene. V was clipped by 3 bases and J by 8 bases, with 16 bases between them. The CDR3 here is CASSYLRGAGGYTF. The CDR3 DNA reads TGTGCCAGCAGTTATTTGCGGGGGGCCGGCGGCTACACCTTC.

This rearrangement joins TRBV7-2 to TRBJ2-3; maybe TRBD2 (6 bases). V was shortened by 4 bases and J by 8 bases, with 25 bases between the two germline ends. The germline gives CDR1 SGHTA, CDR2 FQGNSA. The CDR3 has 17 residues. The CDR3 DNA follows: TGTGCCAGCAGCTCGGAGCCCGGGACTCTCTCTATTGTTACGCAGTATTTT. As protein: CASSSEPGTLSIVTQYF. Based on the CDR3 plus reference TRBV7-2 and TRBJ2-3, the full variable domain is GAGVSQSPSNKVTEKGKDVELRCDPISGHTALYWYRQSLGQGLEFLIYFQGNSAPDKSGLPSDRFSAERTGGSVSTLTIQRTQQEDSAVYLCASSSEPGTLSIVTQYFGPGTRLTVL.

This clone was detected only once. The chain combines TRBV7-2 with TRBJ1-3, with 7 bases lining up with TRBD1. Looked up from germline, CDR1 is SGHTA and CDR2 is FQGNSA. CDR3 length: 16 amino acids. With V trimmed by 5 bases and J by 0 bases, 7 bases remained unmatched. The CDR3 sequence: CASSKATGSSGNTIYF. The CDR3 bases are TGTGCCAGCAGCAAGGCGACAGGGAGCTCTGGAAACACCATATATTTT. The full variable domain, completed using reference TRBV7-2 and TRBJ1-3, is GAGVSQSPSNKVTEKGKDVELRCDPISGHTALYWYRQSLGQGLEFLIYFQGNSAPDKSGLPSDRFSAERTGGSVSTLTIQRTQQEDSAVYLCASSKATGSSGNTIYFGEGSWLTVV.

The rearrangement joins TRBV7-2 to TRBJ2-5; 7 bases align to TRBD2. This CDR3 is built from 14 residues. V dropped 5 bases and J dropped 5; count of bases not matched to a gene: 8. Germline CDR1 reads SGHTA; CDR2 reads FQGNSA. CDR3 nucleotides: TGTGCCAGCAGCGCCCACGGACTAGAGGAGACCCAGTACTTC. This sequence encodes CASSAHGLEETQYF.

The chain uses TRBV28 and TRBJ1-6; D is unresolved. The CDR3 is 14 residues long. Trimming took off 6 bases at V and 4 bases at J, with 10 bases between the two ends. Per the germline V gene, CDR1 is MDHEN and CDR2 is SYDVKM. The CDR3 nucleotides read TGTGCCAGCAGGCCATCGGGTTATAATTCACCCCTCCACTTT. It is translated as CASRPSGYNSPLHF.

The CDR3 nucleotides are TGTGCCAGCCTGGACATCTACGAGCAGTACTTC. It encodes CASLDIYEQYF. This chain joins TRBV6-5 and TRBJ2-7; a possible D gene is TRBD1 (5 bases). The CDR3 has 11 amino acids. Germline V lookup: CDR1 MNHEY, CDR2 SVGAGI. Trimming removed 8 bases at V and 3 bases at J, with 8 bases between.

This clone was found once. The J gene is TRBJ2-1, the V gene TRBV5-4; 15 bases are shared with TRBD2. Germline V CDR1 and CDR2: SGHNT, YYREEE (reference sequence). Trimming removed 0 bases from V and 7 bases from J; junction bases left unmatched: 2. The CDR3 has 16 amino acids. The CDR3 here is CASSLAGLAGGNEQFF. The CDR3 bases are TGTGCCAGCAGCTTGGCCGGACTAGCGGGAGGGAATGAGCAGTTCTTC.

The chain links TRBV19 to TRBJ2-3, with TRBD2 matching 11 bases. The CDR3 totals 15 residues. CDR1 LNHDA and CDR2 SQIVND come from the germline V gene (reference sequence). V lost 1 base to trimming and J lost 8 bases; unmatched junction nucleotides: 5. CDR3 loop: CASSIGLAGTGTQYF. CDR3 in DNA: TGTGCCAGTAGTATAGGACTAGCGGGAACCGGTACGCAGTATTTT.

The chain combines TRBV2 with TRBJ1-3; TRBD1 aligns across 7 bases. V was clipped by 7 bases and J by 2 bases; unmatched bases: 5. This CDR3 is 14 amino acids long. CDR1 SNHLY and CDR2 FYNNEI come from the germline V gene. CDR3 region: CASTTTGAGNTIYF. The CDR3 nucleotides are TGTGCCAGCACCACCACAGGGGCTGGAAACACCATATATTTT.

This chain joins TRBV7-2 and TRBJ2-1; D may be TRBD2 (5 bases). The V gene's germline CDR1 is SGHTA and CDR2 FQGNSA. The CDR3 is 14 residues long. Trimming took 3 bases from V and 9 from J, leaving 15 bases between them. CDR3 DNA: TGTGCCAGCAGCTTGGACTCGAGTCTGGGTGAGCAGTTCTTC. Translated, it gives CASSLDSSLGEQFF. The full variable domain, with the rest looked up from reference TRBV7-2 and TRBJ2-1, is GAGVSQSPSNKVTEKGKDVELRCDPISGHTALYWYRQSLGQGLEFLIYFQGNSAPDKSGLPSDRFSAERTGGSVSTLTIQRTQQEDSAVYLCASSLDSSLGEQFFGPGTRLTVL.

The chain has TRBV9 and TRBJ2-2; 9 bases align to TRBD2. The CDR3 is 16 residues long. Germline values: CDR1 SGDLS, CDR2 YYNGEE. J lost 4 bases, V lost 0 bases, and 4 bases had no gene match. The CDR3 loop is CASSVGREGLTGELFF. The CDR3 nucleotides are TGTGCCAGCAGCGTAGGGCGGGAGGGCCTCACCGGGGAGCTGTTTTTT.

V is TRBV7-9 and J is TRBJ1-6, with D perhaps TRBD1 (5 bases). V lost 6 bases, J lost 9 bases, and 15 bases lay in between. Germline-derived CDR1 and CDR2 are SEHNR and FQNEAQ (reference sequence). The CDR3 length is 14 residues. CDR3 nucleotides: TGTGCCAGCAGGGGAGGGACGGTGCTTTCACCCCTCCACTTT. This codes for CASRGGTVLSPLHF. The complete variable domain, with remaining parts taken from reference TRBV7-9 and TRBJ1-6, reads DTGVSQNPRHKITKRGQNVTFRCDPISEHNRLYWYRQTLGQGPEFLTYFQNEAQLEKSRLLSDRFSAERPKGSFSTLEIQRTEQGDSAMYLCASRGGTVLSPLHFGNGTRLTVT.

The table lists this clone with a few counts. The rearrangement links TRBV30 to TRBJ1-1; D gene ambiguous. CDR3 length: 14 residues. Germline V gene data show CDR1 as GTSNPN and CDR2 as SVGIG (reference sequence). Trimming stripped 0 bases from V and 2 bases from J, with 10 bases between. The CDR3 DNA sequence: TGTGCCTGGAGTGTCGTGACAACTAACACTGAAGCTTTCTTT. It specifies CAWSVVTTNTEAFF.

CDR3 loop: CATGSGGAYNEQFF. The DNA for the CDR3 is TGTGCCACCGGGTCAGGGGGCGCCTACAATGAGCAGTTCTTC. The rearrangement links TRBV24-1 to TRBJ2-1; 8 nucleotides match TRBD1. The CDR3 sequence is 14 residues long. The V and J ends lost 9 bases and 2 bases, in that order; junction bases with no gene match: 5. Germline V gene sequence: CDR1 KGHDR, CDR2 SFDVKD.

The chain uses TRBV5-1 and TRBJ1-2; maybe TRBD1 (5 bases). The CDR3 is made up of 14 amino acids. From germline, CDR1 is SGHRS and CDR2 YFSETQ. The germline V and J ends were trimmed by 0 bases and 7 bases, with 13 bases remaining between them. The CDR3 sequence is CASSLGQTGSGYTF. CDR3 sequence (DNA): TGCGCCAGCAGCTTGGGACAGACCGGGTCTGGCTACACCTTC.

J is TRBJ1-1 and V is TRBV9; D might be TRBD1 (5 bases). This CDR3 is 15 amino acids long. The V and J ends lost 4 bases and 3 bases respectively, with 16 bases between them. Germline V gene sequence: CDR1 SGDLS, CDR2 YYNGEE. This CDR3 is CASSRGGVGHTEAFF. The DNA of the CDR3 is TGTGCCAGCAGCCGTGGGGGGGTAGGGCACACTGAAGCTTTCTTT.

This chain links TRBV11-3 with TRBJ1-1; tentatively, D is TRBD1 (6 bases). In germline, CDR1 is SGHNT, CDR2 YENEEA. Trimming shortened V by 2 bases and J by 5 bases, and 12 bases separated the two germline ends. The CDR3 covers 14 residues. CDR3 bases: TGTGCCAGCAGCTTAATCAGCAGGGGTACTGAAGCTTTCTTT. Translating gives CASSLISRGTEAFF.

The V gene is TRBV14, the J gene TRBJ2-1; 12 bases match TRBD2. The J segment lost 9 bases and the V segment lost 1 base, leaving 10 bases of the junction unmatched. The CDR3 is 17 residues long. Germline assignment: CDR1 SGHDN and CDR2 FVKESK. DNA of the CDR3: TGTGCCAGCAGCCAAGGGGCCCTAGCGGGAGGGCCGGGTGAGCAGTTCTTC. It yields the protein CASSQGALAGGPGEQFF.